This TCR beta chain was profiled in a study of blood T cell repertoires in COVID-19. In the study overall: From T cells, B-cell-depleted T cells, or PBMCs came the material, which was cDNA or gDNA.

The germline CDR1 and CDR2 sequences are KGHDR and SFDVKD. Trimming left V 3 bases short and J 1 base short, with 4 bases between. CDR3 length: 13 amino acids. In assigning cohorts, the study relied on participant-reported clinical history. Data came from immunoSEQ multiplex PCR; TCRdb stores just in-frame clones and leaves some out. Of about 140,000 clones detected, about four fifths appear once; the ten largest clones hold approximately 1.6%. The chain carries TRBV24-1 and TRBJ2-3; D is unresolved. The clonotype was recovered from a woman between 18 and 30 years old who had been exposed to COVID-19. The sample was PBMCs or T cells enriched from blood (not recorded which). CDR3 region: CATSDHGTDTQYF. The CDR3 nucleotides are TGTGCCACCAGTGATCATGGCACAGATACGCAGTATTTT.